The 28 T cell receptor beta chains given below trace back to one sample, sequenced in a study of PD-1 blockade in mismatch repair-deficient tumors. Here immunoSEQ multiplex PCR was the method, and the copy in TCRdb shows in-frame clones only, minus some. This sample has roughly 130,000 clones, with 88% found just once. Sequenced here: peripheral blood, sampled 72 weeks after starting pembrolizumab. The receptors shown here come from an adult with mismatch repair-deficient cancer.

This chain uses TRBV10-3 with TRBJ2-7, with a tentative D call TRBD1 (6 bases). CDR1 is ENHRY, CDR2 SYGVKD, per germline. Trimming removed 11 bases at V and 3 bases at J, with 11 bases between. The CDR3 extends over 11 amino acids. The CDR3 spells CASKQGYEQYF. In nucleotides, the CDR3 is TGTGCCTCGAAACAGGGCTACGAGCAGTACTTC.

This clone was seen only a few times. V and J are TRBV28 and TRBJ1-2; 9 nucleotides line up with TRBD1. V was clipped by 5 bases and J by 0 bases; unmatched bases: 1. This CDR3 spans 14 amino acids. Per the germline V gene, CDR1 is MDHEN and CDR2 is SYDVKM. The CDR3 nucleotides read TGTGCCAGCAGTCGGGACAGGGCTAACTATGGCTACACCTTC. It codes for CASSRDRANYGYTF.

The genes are TRBV6-1 and TRBJ1-5; tentatively, D is TRBD1 (5 bases). The CDR3 has 15 amino acids. Germline CDR1 is MNHNS and CDR2 is SASEGT. The V end lost 3 bases, the J end lost 3 bases, and 12 bases lay between the germline ends. The CDR3 DNA reads as TGTGCCAGCAGTGATCAGGGAGTTAACAATCAGCCCCAGCATTTT. Protein sequence: CASSDQGVNNQPQHF.

About this clone itself: One end of the junction fails to match germline, which may point to a read error. The V gene is TRBV9, the J gene TRBJ1-5; D unresolved. Germline V gives CDR1 SGDLS, CDR2 YYNGEE. The CDR3 consists of 14 residues. CDR3 sequence: CASSVSPSHQPQHF. The CDR3 nucleotides are TGTGCCAGCAGCGTTTCCCCTAGCCATCAGCCCCAGCATTTT.

This clone showed up many times. This rearrangement joins TRBV29-1 to TRBJ2-7; 8 nucleotides line up with TRBD2. V shed 4 bases and J 2 bases; nucleotides not matched to a gene: 7. Per germline, CDR1 SQVTM and CDR2 ANQGSEA. CDR3 length: 14 amino acids. The CDR3 sequence: CSVVSGRGTYEQYF. CDR3 DNA sequence: TGCAGCGTTGTCTCCGGGAGGGGTACCTACGAGCAGTACTTC.

This chain uses TRBV7-9 with TRBJ2-5; 8 bases align to TRBD1. CDR3 size: 15 residues. Germline-derived CDR1 and CDR2 are SEHNR and FQNEAQ (reference sequence). The ends lost 4 bases at V and 3 bases at J; junction bases unmatched: 7. The CDR3 DNA is TGTGCCAGCAGCTCTACAGGGGGACTCAAAGAGACCCAGTACTTC. It translates to CASSSTGGLKETQYF.

The rearrangement uses TRBV18 and TRBJ2-7; possibly TRBD2 for D (5 bases). V was cut by 3 bases and J by 2 bases, with 14 bases left in between. This CDR3 spans 15 amino acids. The germline CDR1 and CDR2 sequences are KGHSH and LQKENI. CDR3 sequence: CASSPGSSYTYEQYF. In nucleotides, the CDR3 is TGTGCCAGCTCACCCGGCTCTAGCTACACCTACGAGCAGTACTTC.

The genes are TRBV2 and TRBJ2-5; TRBD2 might be the D (7 bases). V shed 0 bases and J shed 5 bases, with 13 bases lying between them. The CDR3 is 15 residues long. Per germline, CDR1 SNHLY and CDR2 FYNNEI. This CDR3 reads CASSEAHKGGETQYF. The CDR3 region has the DNA TGTGCCAGCAGTGAAGCGCATAAGGGGGGGGAGACCCAGTACTTC.

This rearrangement joins TRBV29-1 to TRBJ2-1; tentative D call: TRBD1 (5 bases). Germline CDR1 and CDR2: SQVTM and ANQGSEA. The germline V and J ends were trimmed by 0 bases and 2 bases, with 11 bases remaining between them. This CDR3 has 15 residues. This CDR3 is CSVEDPDRAYNEQFF. DNA for the CDR3: TGCAGCGTTGAAGATCCCGACAGAGCCTACAATGAGCAGTTCTTC.

The chain is built from TRBV6-6 and TRBJ2-7; 11 bases map to TRBD1. Germline CDR1 and CDR2: MNHNY and SVGAGI (reference sequence). The CDR3 spans 14 residues. Trimming cost V 4 bases and J 5 bases; bases outside gene matches: 4. The CDR3 region has the DNA TGTGCCAGCAGTTCCCGGACAGGGGGCGACGAGCAGTACTTC. Its protein product is CASSSRTGGDEQYF.

This clone was recorded only once. The chain couples TRBV7-9 to TRBJ2-2, with 10 bases matching TRBD1. The J segment lost 4 bases and the V segment lost 5 bases, leaving 10 bases of the junction unmatched. Per the germline V gene, CDR1 is SEHNR and CDR2 is FQNEAQ (reference sequence). The CDR3 extends over 17 amino acids. Here the CDR3 reads CASSPRRDRGSTGELFF. CDR3 coding DNA: TGTGCCAGCAGCCCAAGACGGGACAGGGGCAGCACCGGGGAGCTGTTTTTT.

The V and J genes are TRBV11-2 and TRBJ2-7; TRBD1 might be the D (6 bases). V was pared by 2 bases and J by 3 bases, with 11 bases between. Germline CDR1 SGHAT, CDR2 FQNNGV. This CDR3 has 14 residues. CDR3 DNA sequence: TGTGCCAGCAGCTTACCCGGGACACACTACGAGCAGTACTTC. It yields the protein CASSLPGTHYEQYF. Supplemented by reference TRBV11-2 and TRBJ2-7, the full variable domain reads EAGVAQSPRYKIIEKRQSVAFWCNPISGHATLYWYQQILGQGPKLLIQFQNNGVVDDSQLPKDRFSAERLKGVDSTLKIQPAKLEDSAVYLCASSLPGTHYEQYFGPGTRLTVT.

The chain is built from TRBV29-1 and TRBJ1-2; perhaps TRBD1 as D (6 bases). CDR1 and CDR2 from the germline V gene are SQVTM and ANQGSEA. This CDR3 contains 14 residues. The germline V and J ends were trimmed by 2 bases and 4 bases, with 14 bases remaining between them. The CDR3 DNA reads as TGCAGCGTTGAAACGGGGGGCTCGGGCTATGGCTACACCTTC. Protein sequence: CSVETGGSGYGYTF.

The chain carries TRBV29-1 and TRBJ2-7; 9 bases line up with TRBD2. V was clipped by 4 bases and J by 6 bases; unmatched bases: 10. This CDR3 has 14 amino acids. Germline CDR1 reads SQVTM; CDR2 reads ANQGSEA. The CDR3 DNA is TGCAGCGTTGTTTCCCCTAGCGGGATGAGCGAGCAGTACTTC. Translating it yields CSVVSPSGMSEQYF.

This clone was detected once. The J gene is TRBJ2-7, the V gene TRBV11-2; TRBD2 matches at 7 bases. CDR1 and CDR2 (germline): SGHAT, FQNNGV. The CDR3 has 15 residues. The junction had 9 bases not matched to a gene; V was cut back by 1 base and J by 6 bases. The CDR3 DNA sequence: TGTGCCAGCAGCTTAGTGTTCGGGGGGAAGACCGAGCAGTACTTC. Translated, it gives CASSLVFGGKTEQYF.

The chain is built from TRBV9 and TRBJ1-2, with D uncertain. This CDR3 comprises 13 residues. V was cut by 2 bases and J by 14 bases, with 19 bases left in between. The germline V gene encodes CDR1 SGDLS and CDR2 YYNGEE. CDR3: CASSVSPTTTGTF. DNA for the CDR3: TGTGCCAGCAGCGTTTCCCCGACAACCACCGGTACCTTC.

The J gene is TRBJ2-7, the V gene TRBV6-1, with 9 positions matching TRBD1. After removal of 4 bases from V and 5 bases from J, the junction contained 18 bases not matched to a gene. This CDR3 is built from 18 residues. Germline values: CDR1 MNHNS, CDR2 SASEGT. The CDR3 spells CASSGAQGAARAYDEQYF. As DNA, the CDR3 is TGTGCCAGCAGTGGAGCACAGGGGGCGGCTAGGGCCTACGACGAGCAGTACTTC.

Only a few counts were recorded for this clone. The J gene is TRBJ2-7, the V gene TRBV7-2, with 7 bases aligning to TRBD2. This CDR3 spans 13 amino acids. J gave up 4 bases and V 4 bases, and 4 bases lay outside the gene matches. Germline CDR1 SGHTA, CDR2 FQGNSA. As DNA, the CDR3 is TGTGCCAGCAGCTCTGACGGGGGGTACGAGCAGTACTTC. Amino acids: CASSSDGGYEQYF.

The rearrangement links TRBV29-1 to TRBJ2-3, with D hard to call. This CDR3 is 12 amino acids long. Germline loops: CDR1 SQVTM, CDR2 ANQGSEA. Trimming removed 5 bases at V and 4 bases at J, with 10 bases between. For the CDR3, the DNA is TGCAGCGTTCTTCAGGCGGCAGATACGCAGTATTTT. Its protein product is CSVLQAADTQYF.

The chain uses TRBV6-5 and TRBJ1-1; tentatively, D is TRBD1 (6 bases). The CDR3 has 15 residues. Germline CDR1 is MNHEY and CDR2 is SVGAGI. The V end was cut by 5 bases, the J end by 4 bases, with 17 bases between. This CDR3 reads CASSVGRTGPTEAFF. CDR3 nucleotide sequence: TGTGCCAGCAGTGTGGGACGAACAGGGCCCACTGAAGCTTTCTTT.

The chain joins TRBV9 to TRBJ2-1; D gene uncertain. This CDR3 is built from 16 residues. Germline V lookup: CDR1 SGDLS, CDR2 YYNGEE. V was cut by 0 bases and J by 8 bases, with 18 bases left in between. In nucleotides, the CDR3 is TGTGCCAGCAGCGTAGAAGGCGGTCTAGAGTTTCATGAGCAGTTCTTC. Its protein is CASSVEGGLEFHEQFF.

The chain carries TRBV7-9 and TRBJ2-1, with 12 bases identical to TRBD2. With V trimmed by 4 bases and J by 0 bases, 1 base remained unmatched. This CDR3 has 16 amino acids. Per the germline V gene, CDR1 is SEHNR and CDR2 is FQNEAQ (reference sequence). The CDR3 sequence is CASSSLAGGSYNEQFF. As DNA, the CDR3 is TGTGCCAGCAGCTCACTAGCGGGGGGCTCCTACAATGAGCAGTTCTTC.

V usage is TRBV11-2 and J usage is TRBJ2-3, with TRBD2 matching over 8 bases. There are 13 residues in the CDR3. V lost 8 bases and J lost 8; bases outside the gene matches: 9. Germline assignment: CDR1 SGHAT and CDR2 FQNNGV. The CDR3 sequence is CASGSSGSGTQYF. The CDR3 nucleotides are TGTGCCAGCGGGTCGAGCGGGAGCGGTACGCAGTATTTT.

This clone was seen a single time. The V gene is TRBV27, the J gene TRBJ2-1; 7 bases match TRBD1. The CDR3 contains 13 residues. Germline assignment: CDR1 MNHEY and CDR2 SMNVEV (reference sequence). The ends lost 0 bases at V and 9 bases at J; junction bases unmatched: 2. CDR3 DNA: TGTGCCAGCAGTTTATCCGGGGACAGTGAGCAGTTCTTC. It yields the protein CASSLSGDSEQFF.

The chain has TRBV19 and TRBJ1-2; weak D call: TRBD1 (5 bases). The CDR3 has 15 amino acids. In germline, CDR1 is LNHDA, CDR2 SQIVND (reference sequence). V dropped 5 bases and J dropped 2 bases, with 15 bases sitting between them. The CDR3 DNA reads TGTGCCAGTAGTGTATATCAGGGCGCGAACTATGGCTACACCTTC. Translating it yields CASSVYQGANYGYTF.

Concerning this clone: The same CDR3 also results from other DNA sequences found in this sample. The chain has TRBV7-6 and TRBJ2-7; D gene ambiguous. The CDR3 runs to 15 residues. CDR1 is SGHVS, CDR2 FNYEAQ, per germline. Trimming took 1 base from V and 1 from J, leaving 11 bases between them. The CDR3: CASSLGSGPSYEQYF. The CDR3 DNA follows: TGTGCCAGCAGCTTAGGGTCAGGCCCTTCCTACGAGCAGTACTTC.

The rearrangement links TRBV28 to TRBJ2-7; 7 nucleotides line up with TRBD1. The junction had 8 bases not matched to a gene; V was cut back by 2 bases and J by 1 base. The CDR3 contains 16 residues. The germline V gene has CDR1 MDHEN and CDR2 SYDVKM. DNA of the CDR3: TGTGCCAGCAGTTTAAATCGGGACAGAACTTCCTACGAGCAGTACTTC. It specifies CASSLNRDRTSYEQYF.

This chain joins TRBV4-1 and TRBJ2-2, with TRBD2 identical over 7 bases. The germline gives CDR1 MGHRA, CDR2 YSYEKL. The CDR3 has 16 amino acids. V was pared by 1 base and J by 1 base, with 3 bases of the junction left unmatched. CDR3 sequence reads: CASSQVSSGNTGELFF. The CDR3 DNA reads TGCGCCAGCAGCCAAGTTTCTAGCGGGAACACCGGGGAGCTGTTTTTT.